A single sample is the source of the 22 T cell receptor beta chains below, sequenced in a study of post-analysis software for immune sequencing data (dated by TCRdb to 2013 to 2016). The research as a whole found: Significantly higher frequencies in patients than in controls were found for roughly five TRBV segments, including TRBV5-6, TRBV5-1 and TRBV20-1.

No antigens are known for them. Library prep was done by PCR. This sample was sequenced with an Illumina HiSeq 2500. Unique molecular identifiers were incorporated into TCR beta cDNA libraries to reduce PCR and sequencing biases. TCRdb cleaned the public reads at Q25 with fastp, built clones with MiXCR and kept in-frame beta chains. Rows with a matching CDR3 protein are joined into one entry that keeps the most common DNA and genes. The sample table records approximately 690,000 distinct CDR3 sequences; 55% to 70% of these occur just once. The top ten constitute approximately 11% of the sample. Sample: blood. The receptors here all came from a girl aged 2-10 years with multiple sclerosis.

In this sample, this clonotype turned up once. The V gene is TRBV12-3 or TRBV12-4, the J gene TRBJ1-2, with TRBD1 matching 7 bases. The CDR3 extends over 13 amino acids. V gave up 7 bases and J gave up 4 bases; unmatched junction bases: 6. CDR3 region: CASTPTGRYGYTF. CDR3 nucleotide sequence: TGTGCCAGCACCCCGACAGGGCGCTATGGCTACACCTTC.

The chain is built from TRBV15 and TRBJ2-1; 7 bases are shared with TRBD1. The germline CDR1 and CDR2 sequences are LNHNV and YYDKDF (reference sequence). J was trimmed by 2 bases and V by 6 bases; bases with no gene match: 4. There are 14 residues in the CDR3. DNA for the CDR3: TGTGCCACCAGAGGACAGGAGACCTACAATGAGCAGTTCTTC. Translation gives CATRGQETYNEQFF.

This chain joins TRBV29-1 and TRBJ1-2; D perhaps matches TRBD1 (6 bases). The CDR3 length is 13 residues. V was pared by 2 bases and J by 1 base, with 8 bases between. Germline V gene data show CDR1 as SQVTM and CDR2 as ANQGSEA. The CDR3 loop is CSVERQDNYGYTF. As DNA, the CDR3 is TGCAGCGTTGAACGACAGGATAACTATGGCTACACCTTC.

This clonotype showed up just a few times. The chain couples TRBV5-1 to TRBJ2-1; 10 bases line up with TRBD2. The CDR3 is made up of 16 amino acids. Per germline, CDR1 SGHRS and CDR2 YFSETQ. V gave up 4 bases and J gave up 9 bases; unmatched junction bases: 13. CDR3 coding DNA: TGCGCCAGCAGCCTGCAAAGCGGGAGGGCCGGGGGTGAGCAGTTCTTC. It encodes CASSLQSGRAGGEQFF.

The chain employs TRBV20-1 and TRBJ2-1, with D tentatively TRBD2 (5 bases). This CDR3 has 16 residues. Germline V gives CDR1 DFQATT, CDR2 SNEGSKA (reference sequence). The ends were cut back, 0 bases at V and 6 bases at J, with 18 bases in the middle. CDR3 bases: TGCAGTGCTAGAGATCACGCGAGGGAGTGGTCCAATGAGCAGTTCTTC. Amino acids: CSARDHAREWSNEQFF.

Regarding this clonotype: One end of the junction does not line up with germline, which may come from a read error. The CDR3 DNA is TGCGCCAGCAGCCAAGGGGATTTATTCGCGTCCTACGGGCAGTACTTC. Protein: CASSQGDLFASYGQYF. The V gene is TRBV4-1, the J gene TRBJ2-7; D is unresolved. This CDR3 is built from 16 residues. Germline CDR1 is MGHRA and CDR2 is YSYEKL.

The rearrangement joins TRBV20-1 to TRBJ1-6, with 9 bases that match TRBD1. The CDR3 runs 14 residues. The germline V gene encodes CDR1 DFQATT and CDR2 SNEGSKA (reference sequence). After removal of 1 base from V and 10 bases from J, the junction contained 5 bases not matched to a gene. The CDR3 reads CSARAQGAGSPLHF. As DNA, the CDR3 is TGCAGTGCTAGAGCACAGGGGGCAGGGTCACCCCTCCACTTT.

The J gene is TRBJ2-1, the V gene TRBV29-1; 8 nucleotides match TRBD2. Germline V gives CDR1 SQVTM, CDR2 ANQGSEA. CDR3 length: 13 residues. With 7 bases clipped from V and 4 bases from J, the junction kept 6 bases outside the gene matches. The CDR3 reads CSGRTSWYNEQFF. CDR3 coding DNA: TGCAGCGGACGGACTAGCTGGTACAATGAGCAGTTCTTC.

CDR3 residues: CASTRMGTEFYTF. Here the CDR3 DNA reads TGTGCCAGCACCCGAATGGGGACAGAATTCTACACCTTC. The chain is built from TRBV12-3 or TRBV12-4 and TRBJ1-2; 7 bases are shared with TRBD1. The ends lost 7 bases at V and 10 bases at J; junction bases unmatched: 12. The CDR3 loop spans 13 amino acids.

This clonotype was picked up one time. The genes are TRBV29-1 and TRBJ2-1; weak D call: TRBD1 (5 bases). Trimming left V 5 bases short and J 9 bases short, with 20 bases between. The CDR3 extends over 14 amino acids. Germline CDR1 SQVTM, CDR2 ANQGSEA. CDR3 bases: TGCAGCGTTAAACAGGACCTAAATTGGGGTGAGCAGTTCTTC. This sequence encodes CSVKQDLNWGEQFF.

This clonotype was observed a single time. The rearrangement links TRBV15 to TRBJ1-2, with D maybe TRBD1 (6 bases). The CDR3 has 19 residues. The germline CDR1 and CDR2 sequences are LNHNV and YYDKDF (reference sequence). V lost 3 bases, J lost 0 bases, and 23 bases lay in between. In DNA form, the CDR3 reads TGTGCCACCAGCAGTGATATTGGGGGCAGGGATCCGGCTAACTATGGCTACACCTTC. It is translated as CATSSDIGGRDPANYGYTF.

The rearrangement links TRBV2 to TRBJ2-7, with 8 bases fitting TRBD1. Germline CDR1 and CDR2: SNHLY and FYNNEI. V lost 7 bases to trimming and J lost 4 bases; unmatched junction nucleotides: 6. The CDR3 spans 13 residues. CDR3 residues: CASNFNRGYEQYF. For the CDR3, the DNA is TGTGCCAGCAACTTTAACAGGGGGTACGAGCAGTACTTC.

The CDR3 DNA sequence: TGTGCCAGCAGTTATGATGGGAACACTGAAGCTTTCTTT. This encodes CASSYDGNTEAFF. V gene TRBV6-5 combines with J gene TRBJ1-1; D uncertain. The CDR3 extends over 13 amino acids. The germline V gene encodes CDR1 MNHEY and CDR2 SVGAGI. V lost 3 bases to trimming and J lost 1 base, with 6 bases between them.

J is TRBJ2-1 and V is TRBV20-1; 14 bases agree with TRBD2. The CDR3 extends over 17 amino acids. In germline, CDR1 is DFQATT, CDR2 SNEGSKA (reference sequence). J lost 2 bases, V lost 6 bases, and 9 bases had no gene match. The CDR3 sequence is CSAAGLAGVFAYNEQFF. The CDR3 DNA is TGCAGTGCCGCGGGACTAGCGGGAGTTTTCGCCTACAATGAGCAGTTCTTC.

The rearrangement joins TRBV7-8 to TRBJ2-3; 7 nucleotides align to TRBD1. J gave up 1 base and V 4 bases, and 5 bases lay outside the gene matches. Germline loops: CDR1 SGHVS, CDR2 FQNEAQ. CDR3 length: 15 amino acids. This CDR3 reads CASSWTGTGTDTQYF. In nucleotides, the CDR3 is TGTGCCAGCAGCTGGACCGGGACAGGCACAGATACGCAGTATTTT.

The chain combines TRBV18 with TRBJ2-3, with unresolved D. Trimming removed 4 bases at V and 1 base at J, with 3 bases between. The CDR3 extends over 12 amino acids. Germline V gives CDR1 KGHSH, CDR2 LQKENI. CDR3 region: CASSQRTDTQYF. CDR3 nucleotides: TGTGCCAGCTCACAACGCACAGATACGCAGTATTTT. The variable domain in full, with the rest retrieved from reference TRBV18 and TRBJ2-3, is NAGVMQNPRHLVRRRGQEARLRCSPMKGHSHVYWYRQLPEEGLKFMVYLQKENIIDESGMPKERFSAEFPKEGPSILRIQQVVRGDSAAYFCASSQRTDTQYFGPGTRLTVL.

The chain joins TRBV4-3 to TRBJ2-1; no clear D gene. CDR1 is LGHNA, CDR2 YSLEER, per germline. V was shortened by 1 base and J by 8 bases, with 15 bases between the two germline ends. The CDR3 totals 15 residues. The CDR3 is CASSQATPGLDEQFF. The CDR3, as DNA: TGCGCCAGCAGCCAAGCTACTCCAGGTTTGGATGAGCAGTTCTTC.

In nucleotides, the CDR3 is TGTGCCAGCAGTAGCGGGGTATACACTGAAGCTTTCTTT. As protein: CASSSGVYTEAFF. The chain is built from TRBV6-2 or TRBV6-3 and TRBJ1-1, with D uncertain. Germline loops: CDR1 MNHEY, CDR2 SVGEGT. The CDR3 spans 13 residues. Trimming took 5 bases from V and 3 from J, leaving 10 bases between them.

The chain links TRBV20-1 to TRBJ2-1; TRBD2 matches 11 bases. The CDR3 has 15 residues. CDR1 and CDR2 (germline): DFQATT, SNEGSKA (reference sequence). V gave up 0 bases and J gave up 15 bases; unmatched junction bases: 13. The CDR3 loop reads CSARDSGLADPARFF. CDR3 in DNA: TGCAGTGCTAGAGATTCGGGACTAGCGGACCCCGCGAGGTTCTTC.

The V gene is TRBV6-6, the J gene TRBJ2-5; 11 positions match TRBD2. CDR1 and CDR2 (germline): MNHNY, SVGAGI (reference sequence). Trimming cost V 2 bases and J 3 bases; bases outside gene matches: 8. The CDR3 length is 17 residues. CDR3: CASSYGASGRTKETQYF. The CDR3 DNA follows: TGTGCCAGCAGTTACGGGGCTAGCGGGAGGACTAAAGAGACCCAGTACTTC.

The V and J genes are TRBV3-1 and TRBJ2-3; 8 positions agree with TRBD2. The CDR3 runs 15 residues. The trim removed 0 bases at V and 6 bases at J, leaving 5 bases unmatched. Germline values: CDR1 LGHDT, CDR2 YNNKEL (reference sequence). DNA of the CDR3: TGTGCCAGCAGCCAAGATTCTCGGGAGGGTGATACGCAGTATTTT. It translates to CASSQDSREGDTQYF.

This rearrangement joins TRBV5-1 to TRBJ1-2; D ambiguous. CDR1 and CDR2 from the germline V gene are SGHRS and YFSETQ. V lost 1 base and J 0 bases, leaving 4 bases between the germline ends. The CDR3 is 13 residues long. For the CDR3, the DNA is TGCGCCAGCAGCTTGAAAGCTAACTATGGCTACACCTTC. This translates into CASSLKANYGYTF. Supplemented by reference TRBV5-1 and TRBJ1-2, the full variable domain reads KAGVTQTPRYLIKTRGQQVTLSCSPISGHRSVSWYQQTPGQGLQFLFEYFSETQRNKGNFPGRFSGRQFSNSRSEMNVSTLELGDSALYLCASSLKANYGYTFGSGTRLTVV.